The rows below give T cell receptor beta chains drawn from one sample of a study of shared clonotypes between healthy human individuals. Produced via immunoSEQ multiplex PCR; TCRdb's table is partial and in-frame only. In the table there are 400,000 to 550,000 clones, 65% to 80% of which are singletons. The specimen sequenced was PBMCs. The source of these receptors is a woman aged 40-49 years in good health. Some clones in this sample may be carry-over from other donors' samples. The CDR3 runs from the conserved cysteine through the conserved F or W. A D gene is named only where the DNA matches it firmly. Where a row states a size, it is once, few, many or the class of an expanded clone; other rows omit it.

size: -; D: -; V: TRBV5-1; J: TRBJ2-1; CDR3: CASSAEQGTEQFF; DNA: TGCGCCAGCAGCGCTGAACAGGGAACTGAGCAGTTCTTC
size: -; D: TRBD1; V: TRBV7-6; J: TRBJ1-2; CDR3: CASSLRDRGSGYTF; DNA: TGTGCCAGCAGCTTAAGGGACAGGGGCTCTGGCTACACCTTC
size: -; D: -; V: TRBV7-2; J: TRBJ2-3; CDR3: CASSPLRGTDTQYF; DNA: TGTGCCAGCAGCCCCCTCAGGGGCACAGATACGCAGTATTTT
size: once; D: TRBD2; V: TRBV5-4; J: TRBJ2-5; CDR3: CASSPYLTSGETQYF; DNA: TGTGCCAGCAGCCCTTACTTGACTAGCGGAGAGACCCAGTACTTC
size: -; D: TRBD2; V: TRBV13; J: TRBJ2-1; CDR3: CASTTRRTSGQSSYNEQFF; DNA: TGTGCCAGCACCACTAGGCGTACTAGCGGACAAAGCTCCTACAATGAGCAGTTCTTC
size: -; D: -; V: TRBV11-2; J: TRBJ2-2; CDR3: CASSFWATGELFF; DNA: TGTGCCAGCAGCTTCTGGGCTACCGGGGAGCTGTTTTTT
size: -; D: -; V: TRBV19; J: TRBJ2-3; CDR3: CASSSLVFADTQYF; DNA: TGTGCCAGTAGTTCCCTTGTTTTTGCAGATACGCAGTATTTT
size: -; D: -; V: TRBV25-1; J: TRBJ2-6; CDR3: CASSNTDSGANVLTF; DNA: TGTGCCAGCAGTAACACAGACTCTGGGGCCAACGTCCTGACTTTC
size: -; D: -; V: TRBV10-2; J: TRBJ2-1; CDR3: CASSVQGGWAYNEQFF; DNA: TGCGCCAGCAGCGTACAGGGGGGGTGGGCCTACAATGAGCAGTTCTTC
size: few; D: -; V: TRBV7-8; J: TRBJ1-2; CDR3: CASSFSRGIQMKGYTF; DNA: TGTGCCAGCAGCTTCTCGAGGGGGATACAGATGAAGGGCTACACCTTC
size: -; D: TRBD1; V: TRBV4-2; J: TRBJ2-7; CDR3: CASSQGSGTGVVYEQYF; DNA: TGTGCCAGCAGCCAAGGCTCGGGGACAGGGGTGGTCTACGAGCAGTACTTC
size: few; D: TRBD2; V: TRBV7-9; J: TRBJ2-3; CDR3: CASSQSSGRYQDTQYF; DNA: TGTGCCAGCAGCCAGTCTAGCGGGAGGTATCAAGATACGCAGTATTTT
size: -; D: TRBD1; V: TRBV30; J: TRBJ2-6; CDR3: CAWSRTGSSSGANVLTF; DNA: TGTGCCTGGAGTCGGACAGGGTCGAGCTCTGGGGCCAACGTCCTGACTTTC
size: -; D: TRBD1; V: TRBV30; J: TRBJ1-2; CDR3: CAWKGQGPYGYTF; DNA: TGTGCCTGGAAAGGACAGGGCCCCTATGGCTACACCTTC
size: once; D: TRBD1; V: TRBV11-2; J: TRBJ1-1; CDR3: CASSYTGANTEAFF; DNA: TGTGCCAGCAGCTATACAGGGGCAAACACTGAAGCTTTCTTT
size: -; D: TRBD1; V: TRBV11-2; J: TRBJ1-2; CDR3: CASSLGDRVGYGYTF; DNA: TGTGCCAGCAGCTTAGGGGACAGGGTTGGGTATGGCTACACCTTC
size: -; D: TRBD1; V: TRBV28; J: TRBJ1-2; CDR3: CASSPQGDYGYTF; DNA: TGTGCCAGCAGTCCCCAGGGGGACTATGGCTACACCTTC
size: once; D: TRBD1; V: TRBV7-6; J: TRBJ1-5; CDR3: CASSVDRDNQPQHF; DNA: TGTGCCAGCAGCGTAGACAGGGACAATCAGCCCCAGCATTTT
size: few; D: -; V: TRBV2; J: TRBJ2-7; CDR3: CASSESVGGQYEQYF; DNA: TGTGCCAGCAGTGAGTCGGTGGGGGGCCAGTACGAGCAGTACTTC
size: -; D: -; V: TRBV7-2; J: TRBJ2-3; CDR3: CASSPFHSTDTQYF; DNA: TGTGCCAGCAGCCCGTTCCATAGCACAGATACGCAGTATTTT